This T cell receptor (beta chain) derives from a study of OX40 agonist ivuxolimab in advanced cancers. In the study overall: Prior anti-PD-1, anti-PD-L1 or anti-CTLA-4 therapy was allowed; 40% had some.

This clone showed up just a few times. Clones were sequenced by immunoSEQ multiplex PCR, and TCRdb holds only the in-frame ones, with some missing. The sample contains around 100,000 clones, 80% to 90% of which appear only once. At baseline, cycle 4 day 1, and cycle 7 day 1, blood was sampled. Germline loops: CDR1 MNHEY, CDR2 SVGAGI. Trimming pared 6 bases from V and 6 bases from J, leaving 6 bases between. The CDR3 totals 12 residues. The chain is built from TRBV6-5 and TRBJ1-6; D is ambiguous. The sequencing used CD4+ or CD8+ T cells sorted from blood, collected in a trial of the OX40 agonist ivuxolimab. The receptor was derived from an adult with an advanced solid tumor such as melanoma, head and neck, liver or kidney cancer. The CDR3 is CASSPLNSPLHF. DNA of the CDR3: TGTGCCAGCAGCCCCCTTAATTCACCCCTCCACTTT.